The 9 T cell receptor beta chains listed next were all sequenced from one sample in a study of shared clonotypes between healthy human individuals. The assay was immunoSEQ multiplex PCR, and TCRdb's table has in-frame clones only and misses some. The top ten hold approximately 1.5% of the sample, which has over a million clones, around 74% seen once. Sequenced input: memory CD4+ T cells sorted from blood. The subset is: CD45RA-negative fraction. The receptors originated from a man aged 18 to 30 in good health.

The chain carries TRBV5-1 and TRBJ2-1, with TRBD2 matching 11 bases. Germline V CDR1 and CDR2: SGHRS, YFSETQ. V lost 0 bases to trimming and J lost 7 bases; unmatched junction nucleotides: 6. The CDR3 is 16 amino acids. The chain's CDR3 is CASSLEPGLAGNEQFF. CDR3 bases: TGCGCCAGCAGCTTGGAACCAGGACTAGCGGGTAATGAGCAGTTCTTC. The full variable domain, its missing parts supplied by reference TRBV5-1 and TRBJ2-1, is KAGVTQTPRYLIKTRGQQVTLSCSPISGHRSVSWYQQTPGQGLQFLFEYFSETQRNKGNFPGRFSGRQFSNSRSEMNVSTLELGDSALYLCASSLEPGLAGNEQFFGPGTRLTVL.

The chain carries TRBV9 and TRBJ2-7, with D perhaps matching TRBD1 or TRBD2 (5 bases each). CDR1 is SGDLS, CDR2 YYNGEE, per germline. Trimming took off 1 base at V and 2 bases at J, with 10 bases between the two ends. The CDR3 has 14 residues. CDR3 coding DNA: TGTGCCAGCAGCGTAAATTGGGACGCCTACGAGCAGTACTTC. Translating gives CASSVNWDAYEQYF.

The rearrangement uses TRBV28 and TRBJ1-4; D gene ambiguous. Germline assignment: CDR1 MDHEN and CDR2 SYDVKM. With 3 bases removed from V and 0 bases from J, the gap between germline ends came to 5 bases. The CDR3 is made up of 14 amino acids. CDR3 DNA sequence: TGTGCCAGCAGTTTTAGTTCAACTAATGAAAAACTGTTTTTT. This sequence encodes CASSFSSTNEKLFF. Together with reference TRBV28 and TRBJ1-4, the CDR3 gives the full variable domain: DVKVTQSSRYLVKRTGEKVFLECVQDMDHENMFWYRQDPGLGLRLIYFSYDVKMKEKGDIPEGYSVSREKKERFSLILESASTNQTSMYLCASSFSSTNEKLFFGSGTQLSVL.

This chain links TRBV30 with TRBJ1-3; D may be TRBD1 (6 bases). Trimming shortened V by 5 bases and J by 4 bases, and 18 bases separated the two germline ends. The CDR3 is made up of 15 amino acids. Germline CDR1 reads GTSNPN; CDR2 reads SVGIG (reference sequence). The DNA of the CDR3 is TGTGCCTGGGCCCGCGGGGGGCTGGGAGGAAACACCATATATTTT. Residues: CAWARGGLGGNTIYF.

The sample holds a few counts of this clone. V and J are TRBV29-1 and TRBJ1-5, with D perhaps TRBD1 (6 bases). CDR3 length equals 13 residues. Trimming pared 5 bases from V and 1 base from J, leaving 9 bases between. Germline CDR1 is SQVTM and CDR2 is ANQGSEA. This chain's CDR3 is CSVSDRSNQPQHF. Written as DNA, the CDR3 is TGCAGCGTTTCCGACAGGAGCAATCAGCCCCAGCATTTT.

The V call is TRBV11-2, the J call TRBJ2-5; D perhaps matches TRBD2 (7 bases). The CDR3 has 17 amino acids. Looked up from germline, CDR1 is SGHAT and CDR2 is FQNNGV. V was trimmed by 4 bases and J by 1 base, leaving 19 bases between them. As DNA, the CDR3 is TGTGCCAGCAGCTCGGGCTTACGGGGGGCTTTCCAAGAGACCCAGTACTTC. Protein product: CASSSGLRGAFQETQYF.

The rearrangement joins TRBV2 to TRBJ2-5; D not certain. CDR1 is SNHLY and CDR2 is FYNNEI in the germline V gene. The V gene lost 7 bases and the J gene lost 6 bases, with 12 bases spanning the gap. This CDR3 has 12 amino acids. In DNA form, the CDR3 reads TGTGCCAGCACTTCGGCTAGTCAGACCCAGTACTTC. Its translation is CASTSASQTQYF.

The chain links TRBV15 to TRBJ2-5, with D tentatively TRBD2 (7 bases). Between the trimmed V and J ends, which lost 3 bases and 9 bases, there was a span of 17 bases. CDR1 is LNHNV, CDR2 YYDKDF, per germline (reference sequence). The CDR3 is 14 amino acids. The CDR3 reads CATSSGGPVTAQYF. The CDR3 coding sequence is TGTGCCACCAGCAGCGGGGGGCCCGTCACGGCCCAGTACTTC.

The CDR3 sequence: CASSQADRVDYGYTF. The CDR3 bases are TGCGCCAGCAGCCAAGCCGACAGGGTTGACTATGGCTACACCTTC. V and J are TRBV4-1 and TRBJ1-2, with 7 bases that match TRBD1. CDR1 MGHRA and CDR2 YSYEKL come from the germline V gene. The CDR3 extends over 15 amino acids. V shed 1 base, J shed 3 bases, and the junction held 5 bases outside the gene matches.